A selection of T cell receptor beta chains follows, all from one sample in a study of early T cells in non-severe SARS-CoV-2 infection. TCRdb redid the calling of the 5' RACE reads with MiXCR, one entry per CDR3 protein. The sample yields tens of thousands of distinct CDR3 sequences, less than 15% seen once. The sequences come from whole blood, collected at baseline. The source of these receptors is an adult who was a healthcare worker with PCR-confirmed SARS-CoV-2 infection or an uninfected control (not recorded which). The donor label of this sample is uncertain. CDR3s include the opening cysteine and the closing phenylalanine or tryptophan. A D gene is named only where the DNA matches it firmly. Clone size is shown for a subset of rows, as once, few, many or a class of expanded clone.

clone size: many; D gene: .; J gene: TRBJ1-2; V gene: TRBV9; CDR3 DNA: TGTGCCAGCAGCGGGACCGGGCCAACCGAGGAGACCAGTAACTATGGCTACACCTTC; CDR3 protein: CASSGTGPTEETSNYGYTF
clone size: few; D gene: .; J gene: TRBJ2-7; V gene: TRBV5-6; CDR3 DNA: TGTGCCAGCAGCTTTTACTACGCGGAGCAGTACTTC; CDR3 protein: CASSFYYAEQYF
clone size: many; D gene: .; J gene: TRBJ2-5; V gene: TRBV7-9; CDR3 DNA: TGTGCCAGCAGCTGGCGGTCGGAGACCCAGTACTTC; CDR3 protein: CASSWRSETQYF
clone size: few; D gene: .; J gene: TRBJ2-4; V gene: TRBV12-3/TRBV12-4; CDR3 DNA: TGTGCCAGCAGTGCCTTGCGGAGGAACAAAAACATTCAGTACTTC; CDR3 protein: CASSALRRNKNIQYF
clone size: .; D gene: .; J gene: TRBJ2-7; V gene: TRBV2; CDR3 DNA: TGTGCCAGCATTTCGCTACAGGGCCGCCGGCCCTACGAGCAGTACTTC; CDR3 protein: CASISLQGRRPYEQYF
clone size: few; D gene: TRBD2; J gene: TRBJ2-1; V gene: TRBV6-2/TRBV6-3; CDR3 DNA: TGTGCCAGCGGCGGCGGGGGGTTTAATCATGAGCAGTTCTTC; CDR3 protein: CASGGGGFNHEQFF
clone size: .; D gene: .; J gene: TRBJ2-7; V gene: TRBV5-1; CDR3 DNA: TGCGCCAGCAGCTATGACCCTACGGGACTTCCTTCCAACGAGCAGTACTTC; CDR3 protein: CASSYDPTGLPSNEQYF
clone size: few; D gene: TRBD1; J gene: TRBJ1-2; V gene: TRBV18; CDR3 DNA: TGTGCCAGCTCACCCCCGACAGGGCGATATGGCTACACCTTC; CDR3 protein: CASSPPTGRYGYTF
clone size: few; D gene: .; J gene: TRBJ2-3; V gene: TRBV15; CDR3 DNA: TGTGCCACCAGCAGAGATAGGAGCCGGAGCACAGATACGCAGTATTTT; CDR3 protein: CATSRDRSRSTDTQYF
clone size: many; D gene: .; J gene: TRBJ2-2; V gene: TRBV2; CDR3 DNA: TGTGTCTGCTCTATCTACGGACCCCTCGGGGAGCTGTTTTTT; CDR3 protein: CVCSIYGPLGELFF
clone size: few; D gene: .; J gene: TRBJ1-1; V gene: TRBV15; CDR3 DNA: TGTGCCACCAGCAGAGGTTGGGGTAACACTGAAGCTTTCTTT; CDR3 protein: CATSRGWGNTEAFF
clone size: many; D gene: .; J gene: TRBJ2-7; V gene: TRBV11-2; CDR3 DNA: TGTGCCAGCAGCGATGGGGACGAGCAGTACTTC; CDR3 protein: CASSDGDEQYF
clone size: many; D gene: .; J gene: TRBJ1-1; V gene: TRBV7-9; CDR3 DNA: TGTGCCAGCAGCTTTCGGACAGTTGAAGCTTTCTTT; CDR3 protein: CASSFRTVEAFF
clone size: .; D gene: TRBD2; J gene: TRBJ2-3; V gene: TRBV30; CDR3 DNA: TGTGCCTGGAGTCCTAGCGGGGGGACAGATACGCGGTATTTT; CDR3 protein: CAWSPSGGTDTRYF
clone size: many; D gene: .; J gene: TRBJ2-7; V gene: TRBV18; CDR3 DNA: TGTGCCAGCTCACCCTCAGCCCAGGGGGGGTACGAGCAGTACTTC; CDR3 protein: CASSPSAQGGYEQYF
clone size: few; D gene: .; J gene: TRBJ1-3; V gene: TRBV6-2/TRBV6-3; CDR3 DNA: TGTGCCAGCAGGCCCACGCGCTTTGGCTCTGGAAACACCATATATTTT; CDR3 protein: CASRPTRFGSGNTIYF
clone size: .; D gene: .; J gene: TRBJ2-2; V gene: TRBV9; CDR3 DNA: TGTGCCAGCAGCGTAGAATGGGGGGAGCTGTTTTTT; CDR3 protein: CASSVEWGELFF
clone size: once; D gene: .; J gene: TRBJ1-1; V gene: TRBV6-5; CDR3 DNA: TGTGCCAGCAGTTACCTGGGAGGAGCTTTCTTT; CDR3 protein: CASSYLGGAFF
clone size: .; D gene: TRBD1; J gene: TRBJ1-5; V gene: TRBV4-2; CDR3 DNA: TGTGCCAGCAGCCAAGATATCCGACAGGGCCCCGGTCAGCCCCAGCATTTT; CDR3 protein: CASSQDIRQGPGQPQHF
clone size: .; D gene: .; J gene: TRBJ1-2; V gene: TRBV18; CDR3 DNA: TGTGCCAGCTCCGTCGTTATGGGGAGTTACGATGGCTACACCTTC; CDR3 protein: CASSVVMGSYDGYTF
clone size: .; D gene: .; J gene: TRBJ1-5; V gene: TRBV5-1; CDR3 DNA: TGCGCCAGCAGCCCTATGTCGGGTGGTCAGCCCCAGCATTTT; CDR3 protein: CASSPMSGGQPQHF
clone size: .; D gene: .; J gene: TRBJ2-1; V gene: TRBV7-3; CDR3 DNA: TGTGCCAGCAGTCGTTCAGGCTTCTACAATGAGCAGTTCTTC; CDR3 protein: CASSRSGFYNEQFF
clone size: few; D gene: .; J gene: TRBJ1-1; V gene: TRBV19; CDR3 DNA: TGTGCCAGCGAGAGGTGGGGGGGGCTTAGGACTGAAGCTTTCTTT; CDR3 protein: CASERWGGLRTEAFF
clone size: many; D gene: TRBD2; J gene: TRBJ2-5; V gene: TRBV12-3/TRBV12-4; CDR3 DNA: TGTGCCAGCAGCCAGGGACTAGCGGGAAGGGGAGAGACCCAGTACTTC; CDR3 protein: CASSQGLAGRGETQYF
clone size: few; D gene: .; J gene: TRBJ2-1; V gene: TRBV11-2; CDR3 DNA: TGTGCCAGCAGTCCCGGCAGGGCCCTCATTGAGCAGTTCTTC; CDR3 protein: CASSPGRALIEQFF
clone size: .; D gene: .; J gene: TRBJ2-2; V gene: TRBV4-2; CDR3 DNA: TGTGCCAGCAGCCCCCGGATCGGCGGGGAGCTGTTTTTT; CDR3 protein: CASSPRIGGELFF